One and the same sample provided the 20 T cell receptor beta chains below, sequenced in a study of cytotoxic CD8 clonotypes in ibrutinib-treated CLL. Sequencing used immunoSEQ multiplex PCR; TCRdb keeps in-frame clones, though not all of them. The sample lists roughly 150,000 clones, approximately 80% seen once, with about 4.6% in the top ten. The specimen was PBMCs, collected after 24 months of ibrutinib treatment. The source of these receptors is a human donor with chronic lymphocytic leukemia.

CDR3 DNA: TGTGCCAGCACCCCTAACCGACTAGCCTCGGAGACCCAGTACTTC. Protein sequence: CASTPNRLASETQYF. The rearrangement links TRBV7-2 to TRBJ2-5, with TRBD2 matching over 7 bases. The CDR3 runs 15 residues. V lost 7 bases to trimming and J lost 5 bases; unmatched junction nucleotides: 13. The germline gives CDR1 SGHTA, CDR2 FQGNSA. The entire variable domain, with the rest obtained from reference TRBV7-2 and TRBJ2-5, is as follows: GAGVSQSPSNKVTEKGKDVELRCDPISGHTALYWYRQSLGQGLEFLIYFQGNSAPDKSGLPSDRFSAERTGGSVSTLTIQRTQQEDSAVYLCASTPNRLASETQYFGPGTRLLVL.

The chain joins TRBV5-1 to TRBJ2-3; no reliable D call. The V end lost 3 bases, the J end lost 2 bases, and 16 bases lay between the germline ends. CDR1 and CDR2 (germline): SGHRS, YFSETQ. CDR3 length: 16 amino acids. The CDR3 coding sequence is TGCGCCAGCAGCTCCGCCATCAGGTCAGACACAGATACGCAGTATTTT. It codes for CASSSAIRSDTDTQYF.

The CDR3 loop is CASSRVGQGNTEAFF. CDR3 bases: TGTGCCAGCTCACGGGTGGGACAGGGTAACACTGAAGCTTTCTTT. The chain links TRBV18 to TRBJ1-1; the match to TRBD1 covers 9 bases. Trimming cost V 4 bases and J 2 bases; bases outside gene matches: 5. Germline V gene sequence: CDR1 KGHSH, CDR2 LQKENI. The CDR3 contains 15 residues.

The chain employs TRBV30 and TRBJ1-2; D remains ambiguous. CDR1 is GTSNPN, CDR2 SVGIG, per germline (reference sequence). This CDR3 has 13 residues. The V gene lost 2 bases and the J gene lost 0 bases, with 7 bases spanning the gap. In DNA, the CDR3 is TGTGCCTGGAGTAGAGGGACTAACTATGGCTACACCTTC. Translation gives CAWSRGTNYGYTF.

This sequence joins TRBV5-1 and TRBJ2-7, with D unclear. The V and J ends lost 4 bases and 0 bases respectively, with 5 bases between them. CDR3 length equals 12 residues. The germline V gene has CDR1 SGHRS and CDR2 YFSETQ. In nucleotides, the CDR3 is TGCGCCAGCAGCGGAAGCTCCTACGAGCAGTACTTC. Translated: CASSGSSYEQYF.

This clone was seen once. The rearrangement uses TRBV6-6 and TRBJ2-1; the match to TRBD2 covers 8 bases. V dropped 6 bases and J dropped 0; count of bases not matched to a gene: 7. Germline-derived CDR1 and CDR2 are MNHNY and SVGAGI (reference sequence). The CDR3 contains 16 residues. The CDR3 coding sequence is TGTGCCAGCAGCTCCACTAGCGGCTCCTCCTACAATGAGCAGTTCTTC. It encodes CASSSTSGSSYNEQFF.

This clone was seen just once. The rearrangement uses TRBV4-3 and TRBJ2-1; a weak D match, TRBD2 (7 bases). CDR3 length: 16 amino acids. With 1 base removed from V and 7 bases from J, the gap between germline ends came to 17 bases. Germline assignment: CDR1 LGHNA and CDR2 YSLEER. CDR3 loop: CASSQVEGEGLNEQFF. The CDR3 region has the DNA TGCGCCAGCAGCCAAGTTGAGGGGGAGGGCCTAAATGAGCAGTTCTTC.

This clone came up once. The rearrangement joins TRBV9 to TRBJ1-3; 9 bases fit TRBD1. This CDR3 has 18 residues. Losses at the gene ends were 2 bases for V and 0 bases for J; bases not matched to a gene: 9. Germline V lookup: CDR1 SGDLS, CDR2 YYNGEE. The CDR3 DNA reads as TGTGCCAGCAGCGTCCTTCCGGGACAGGGCTCCTCTGGAAACACCATATATTTT. It specifies CASSVLPGQGSSGNTIYF. Together with reference TRBV9 and TRBJ1-3, the CDR3 gives the full variable domain: DSGVTQTPKHLITATGQRVTLRCSPRSGDLSVYWYQQSLDQGLQFLIQYYNGEERAKGNILERFSAQQFPDLHSELNLSSLELGDSALYFCASSVLPGQGSSGNTIYFGEGSWLTVV.

CDR3 bases: TGCAGTGCTAGAGTCAGGGGGGAGCAGTTCTTC. This translates into CSARVRGEQFF. V and J are TRBV20-1 and TRBJ2-1; 7 bases are shared with TRBD1. V lost 1 base and J lost 10; bases outside the gene matches: 1. Germline values: CDR1 DFQATT, CDR2 SNEGSKA (reference sequence). This CDR3 comprises 11 residues.

There are many counts of this clone. This rearrangement joins TRBV30 to TRBJ1-5, with D unclear. V lost 5 bases and J lost 5, with 10 bases in between. The germline V gene encodes CDR1 GTSNPN and CDR2 SVGIG (reference sequence). The CDR3 consists of 12 residues. CDR3 protein: CAWPEEYQPQHF. The CDR3 bases are TGTGCCTGGCCCGAGGAATATCAGCCCCAGCATTTT.

The rearrangement links TRBV9 to TRBJ1-1, with 7 bases matching TRBD1. The ends lost 2 bases at V and 0 bases at J; junction bases unmatched: 10. The CDR3 sequence is 17 residues long. Germline CDR1 and CDR2: SGDLS and YYNGEE. CDR3 protein: CASSVVPGQKMNTEAFF. CDR3 DNA: TGTGCCAGCAGCGTTGTCCCGGGACAGAAAATGAACACTGAAGCTTTCTTT.

The chain uses TRBV28 and TRBJ2-1, with TRBD2 identical over 8 bases. This CDR3 has 16 amino acids. Per germline, CDR1 MDHEN and CDR2 SYDVKM. The V segment lost 1 base and the J segment 5 bases; nucleotides outside the gene matches: 7. CDR3: CASSLYPGGPDNEQFF. CDR3 sequence (DNA): TGTGCCAGCAGTTTATATCCGGGAGGGCCCGACAATGAGCAGTTCTTC.

CDR3 sequence reads: CASSLAGGHEQYF. The CDR3 nucleotides are TGTGCCAGCTCGTTAGCAGGGGGCCACGAGCAGTACTTC. The chain joins TRBV9 to TRBJ2-7; 8 bases are a match to TRBD1. This CDR3 contains 13 residues. CDR1 SGDLS and CDR2 YYNGEE come from the germline V gene. Trimming removed 7 bases from V and 5 bases from J; junction bases left unmatched: 8.

This chain's CDR3 is CASSPGRLAHTGELFF. The CDR3, as DNA: TGTGCCAGCAGCCCTGGAAGACTAGCCCACACCGGGGAGCTGTTTTTT. J is TRBJ2-2 and V is TRBV11-2, with TRBD2 identical over 7 bases. CDR1 is SGHAT and CDR2 is FQNNGV in the germline V gene. V dropped 5 bases and J dropped 3; count of bases not matched to a gene: 9. The CDR3 is 16 residues long.

This chain joins TRBV7-2 and TRBJ2-5; 8 bases are shared with TRBD1. The V gene's germline CDR1 is SGHTA and CDR2 FQGNSA. V shed 2 bases, J shed 4 bases, and the junction held 3 bases outside the gene matches. The CDR3 runs 14 residues. The chain's CDR3 is CASSLTGGAETQYF. The CDR3 bases are TGTGCCAGCAGCTTAACAGGGGGTGCAGAGACCCAGTACTTC.

This chain connects TRBV7-9 to TRBJ1-5; D ambiguous. Germline CDR1 is SEHNR and CDR2 is FQNEAQ (reference sequence). This CDR3 is 12 amino acids long. Trimming took off 5 bases at V and 2 bases at J, with 4 bases between the two ends. The CDR3 region is CASSVRNQPQHF. DNA for the CDR3: TGTGCCAGCAGCGTACGCAATCAGCCCCAGCATTTT.

This chain uses TRBV5-1 with TRBJ2-2; D possibly uses TRBD1 or TRBD2 (5 bases each). The germline V gene encodes CDR1 SGHRS and CDR2 YFSETQ. Deletions cut 3 bases from V and 2 bases from J, with 14 bases between. The CDR3 consists of 16 residues. CDR3 sequence (DNA): TGCGCCAGCAGCTCCGGGACGGCCATCAACACCGGGGAGCTGTTTTTT. It specifies CASSSGTAINTGELFF.

This clone was seen only once. The rearrangement joins TRBV18 to TRBJ1-1; unclear D gene. Germline V gene data show CDR1 as KGHSH and CDR2 as LQKENI. Trimming left V 6 bases short and J 1 base short, with 18 bases between. This CDR3 comprises 16 residues. CDR3 residues: CASSPKLGSSNTEAFF. In DNA, the CDR3 is TGTGCCAGCTCCCCAAAACTCGGGAGTTCGAACACTGAAGCTTTCTTT.

The chain recombines TRBV19 with TRBJ2-3, with 8 bases fitting TRBD2. Germline values: CDR1 LNHDA, CDR2 SQIVND (reference sequence). Losses at the gene ends were 4 bases for V and 0 bases for J; bases not matched to a gene: 0. The CDR3 has 14 residues. The CDR3 loop reads CASSTSGSTDTQYF. The CDR3 bases are TGTGCCAGTAGTACTAGCGGGAGCACAGATACGCAGTATTTT. The entire variable domain, with the rest obtained from reference TRBV19 and TRBJ2-3, is as follows: DGGITQSPKYLFRKEGQNVTLSCEQNLNHDAMYWYRQDPGQGLRLIYYSQIVNDFQKGDIAEGYSVSREKKESFPLTVTSAQKNPTAFYLCASSTSGSTDTQYFGPGTRLTVL.

The gene calls are TRBV5-1 and TRBJ2-5; 11 bases fit TRBD1. Germline V gene lookup returns CDR1 SGHRS and CDR2 YFSETQ. The CDR3 runs to 15 residues. J was trimmed by 4 bases and V by 3 bases; bases with no gene match: 5. Written as DNA, the CDR3 is TGCGCCAGCAGCTCGGGACAGGGGGTGCGAGAGACCCAGTACTTC. Encoded protein: CASSSGQGVRETQYF. The variable domain in full, completed from reference TRBV5-1 and TRBJ2-5, reads KAGVTQTPRYLIKTRGQQVTLSCSPISGHRSVSWYQQTPGQGLQFLFEYFSETQRNKGNFPGRFSGRQFSNSRSEMNVSTLELGDSALYLCASSSGQGVRETQYFGPGTRLLVL.